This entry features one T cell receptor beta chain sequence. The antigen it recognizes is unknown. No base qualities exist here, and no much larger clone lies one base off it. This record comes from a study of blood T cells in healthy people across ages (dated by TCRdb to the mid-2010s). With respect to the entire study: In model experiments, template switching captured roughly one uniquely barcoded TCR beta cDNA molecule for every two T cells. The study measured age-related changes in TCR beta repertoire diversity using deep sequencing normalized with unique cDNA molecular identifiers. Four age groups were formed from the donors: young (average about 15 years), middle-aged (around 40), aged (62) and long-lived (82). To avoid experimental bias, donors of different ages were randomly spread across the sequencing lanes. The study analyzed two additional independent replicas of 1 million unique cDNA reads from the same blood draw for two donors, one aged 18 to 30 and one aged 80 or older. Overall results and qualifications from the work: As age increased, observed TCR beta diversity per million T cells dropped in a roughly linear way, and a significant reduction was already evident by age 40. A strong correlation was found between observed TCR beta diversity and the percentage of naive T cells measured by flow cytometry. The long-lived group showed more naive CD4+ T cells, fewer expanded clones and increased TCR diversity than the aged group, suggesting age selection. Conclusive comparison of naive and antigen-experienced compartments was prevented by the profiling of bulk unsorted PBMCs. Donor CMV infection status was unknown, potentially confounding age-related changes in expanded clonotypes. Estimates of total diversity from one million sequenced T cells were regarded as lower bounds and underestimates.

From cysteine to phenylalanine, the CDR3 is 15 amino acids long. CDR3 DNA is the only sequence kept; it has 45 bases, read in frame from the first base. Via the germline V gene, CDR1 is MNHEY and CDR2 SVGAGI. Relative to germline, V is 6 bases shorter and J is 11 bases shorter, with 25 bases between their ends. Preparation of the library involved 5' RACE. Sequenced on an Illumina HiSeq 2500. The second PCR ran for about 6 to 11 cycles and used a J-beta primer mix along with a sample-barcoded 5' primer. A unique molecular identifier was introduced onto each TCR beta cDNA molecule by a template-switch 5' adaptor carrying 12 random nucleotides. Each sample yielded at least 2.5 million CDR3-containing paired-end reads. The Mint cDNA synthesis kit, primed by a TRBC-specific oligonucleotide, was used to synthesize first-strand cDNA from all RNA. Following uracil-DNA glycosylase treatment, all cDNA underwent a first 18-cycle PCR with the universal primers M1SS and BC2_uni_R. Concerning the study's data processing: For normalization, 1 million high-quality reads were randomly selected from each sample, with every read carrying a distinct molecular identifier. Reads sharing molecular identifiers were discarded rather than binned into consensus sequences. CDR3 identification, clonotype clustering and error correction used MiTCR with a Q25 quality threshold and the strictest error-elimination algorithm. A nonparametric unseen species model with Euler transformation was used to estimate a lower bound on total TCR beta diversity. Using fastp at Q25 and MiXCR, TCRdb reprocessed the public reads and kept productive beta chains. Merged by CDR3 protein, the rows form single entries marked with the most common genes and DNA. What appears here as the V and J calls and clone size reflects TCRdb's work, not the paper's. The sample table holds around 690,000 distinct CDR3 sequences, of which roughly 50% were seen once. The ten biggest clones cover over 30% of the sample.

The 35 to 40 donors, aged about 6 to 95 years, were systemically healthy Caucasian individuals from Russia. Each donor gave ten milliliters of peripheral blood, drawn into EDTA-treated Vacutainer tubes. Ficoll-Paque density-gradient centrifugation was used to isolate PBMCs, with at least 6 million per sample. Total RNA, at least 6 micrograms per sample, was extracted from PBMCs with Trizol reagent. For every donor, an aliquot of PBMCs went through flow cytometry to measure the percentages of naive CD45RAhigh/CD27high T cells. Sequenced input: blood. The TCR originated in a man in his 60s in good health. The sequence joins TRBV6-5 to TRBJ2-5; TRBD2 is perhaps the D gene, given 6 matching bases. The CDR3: CASSPWLAVYNEQYF. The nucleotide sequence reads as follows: TGTGCCAGCAGCCCATGGTTAGCGGTTTACAATGAGCAGTACTTC.